This T cell receptor (beta chain) was profiled in a study of blood T cells in healthy people across ages. Whole-study findings and limits: PBMC samples, being unsorted, prevented any conclusive comparison of naive and antigen-experienced cells. The percentage of naive T cells correlated strongly with TCR beta diversity.

This clonotype was counted many times. Its antigen is unidentified. Donors were systemically healthy Caucasian individuals from Russia aged about 6 to 95 years. A sample-barcoded 5' primer and a J-beta primer mix were used in a second PCR of roughly 7 to 11 cycles. The template-switch adaptor, which had 12 random nucleotides, put a tag on each cDNA molecule. Each CDR3 protein gets one entry after TCRdb re-called the 5' RACE reads with MiXCR. The profile shows around 1,500,000 distinct CDR3 sequences, 25% to 30% of them singletons. This CDR3 is built from 12 residues. Trimming cost V 5 bases and J 3 bases, with 7 bases left between them. From germline, CDR1 is MNHEY and CDR2 SVGAGI.

The chain recombines TRBV6-5 with TRBJ1-1; no firm D call. The TCR sequence derives from a woman aged 25 to 39 in good health. Sequenced: blood. The CDR3 region has the DNA TGTGCCAGCAGTCGCGGGGACACTGAAGCTTTCTTT. It yields the protein CASSRGDTEAFF.